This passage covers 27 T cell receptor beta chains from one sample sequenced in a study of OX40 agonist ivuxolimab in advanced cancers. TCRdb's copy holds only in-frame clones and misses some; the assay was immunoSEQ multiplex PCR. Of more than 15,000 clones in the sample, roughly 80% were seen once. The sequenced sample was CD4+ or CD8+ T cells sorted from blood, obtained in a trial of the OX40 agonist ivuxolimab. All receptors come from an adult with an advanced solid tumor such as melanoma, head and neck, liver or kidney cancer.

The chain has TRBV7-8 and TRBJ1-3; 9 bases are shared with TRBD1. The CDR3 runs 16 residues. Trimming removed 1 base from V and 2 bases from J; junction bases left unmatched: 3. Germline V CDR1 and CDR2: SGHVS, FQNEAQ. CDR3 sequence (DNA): TGTGCCAGCAGCTTAGGCACAGGGGGCCCTGGAAACACCATATATTTT. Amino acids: CASSLGTGGPGNTIYF.

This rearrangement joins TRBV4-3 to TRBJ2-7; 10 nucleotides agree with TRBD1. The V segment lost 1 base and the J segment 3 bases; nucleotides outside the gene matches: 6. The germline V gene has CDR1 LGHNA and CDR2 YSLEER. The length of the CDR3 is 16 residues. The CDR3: CASSQAWDRGDYEQYF. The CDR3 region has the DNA TGCGCCAGCAGCCAAGCATGGGACAGGGGTGACTACGAGCAGTACTTC.

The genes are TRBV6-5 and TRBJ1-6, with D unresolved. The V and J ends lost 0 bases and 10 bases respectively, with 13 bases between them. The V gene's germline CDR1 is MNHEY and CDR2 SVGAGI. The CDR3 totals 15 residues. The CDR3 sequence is CASSYSNRRWSPLHF. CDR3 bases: TGTGCCAGCAGTTACTCGAACCGTAGGTGGTCACCCCTCCACTTT.

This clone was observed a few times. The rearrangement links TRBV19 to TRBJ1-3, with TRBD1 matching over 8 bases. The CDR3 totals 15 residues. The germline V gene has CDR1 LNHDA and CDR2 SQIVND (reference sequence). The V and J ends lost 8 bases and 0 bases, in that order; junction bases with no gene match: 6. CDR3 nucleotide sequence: TGTGCCAGTGAGGACAGGGCGTTCTCTGGAAACACCATATATTTT. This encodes CASEDRAFSGNTIYF.

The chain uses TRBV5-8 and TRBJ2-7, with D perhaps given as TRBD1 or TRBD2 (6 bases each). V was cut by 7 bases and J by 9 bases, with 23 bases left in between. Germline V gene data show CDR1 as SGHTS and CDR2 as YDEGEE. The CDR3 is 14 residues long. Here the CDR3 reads CASGTPGGATGQYF. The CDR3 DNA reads TGTGCCAGCGGAACCCCCGGGGGCGCTACGGGGCAGTACTTC. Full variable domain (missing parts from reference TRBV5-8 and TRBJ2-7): EAGVTQSPTHLIKTRGQQATLRCSPISGHTSVYWYQQALGLGLQFLLWYDEGEERNRGNFPPRFSGRQFPNYSSELNVNALELEDSALYLCASGTPGGATGQYFGPGTRLTVT.

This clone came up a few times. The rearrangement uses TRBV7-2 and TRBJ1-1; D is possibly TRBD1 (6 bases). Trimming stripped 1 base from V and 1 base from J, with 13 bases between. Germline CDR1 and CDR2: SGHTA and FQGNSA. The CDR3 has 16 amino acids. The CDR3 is CASSLGPSGENTEAFF. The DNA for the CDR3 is TGTGCCAGCAGCTTAGGACCATCAGGGGAGAACACTGAAGCTTTCTTT.

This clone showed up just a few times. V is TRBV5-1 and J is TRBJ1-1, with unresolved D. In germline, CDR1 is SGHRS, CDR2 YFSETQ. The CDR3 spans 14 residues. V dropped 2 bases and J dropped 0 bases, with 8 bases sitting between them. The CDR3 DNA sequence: TGCGCCAGCAGCTTATCAGGATTGAACACTGAAGCTTTCTTT. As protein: CASSLSGLNTEAFF.

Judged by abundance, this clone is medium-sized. The CDR3 DNA is TGTGCCAGCAGCTTCACCGGACGGGATCAGCCCCAGCATTTT. Translating it yields CASSFTGRDQPQHF. This chain joins TRBV7-9 and TRBJ1-5; D is unresolved. The CDR3 totals 14 residues. CDR1 is SEHNR, CDR2 FQNEAQ, per germline (reference sequence). Trimming removed 3 bases from V and 5 bases from J, with 11 bases in between.

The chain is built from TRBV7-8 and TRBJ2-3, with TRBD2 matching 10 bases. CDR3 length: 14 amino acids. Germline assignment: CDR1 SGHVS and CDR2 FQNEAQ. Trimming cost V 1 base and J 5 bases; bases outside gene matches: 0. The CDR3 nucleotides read TGTGCCAGCAGCTTAGGGACTAGCGGAGATACGCAGTATTTT. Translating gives CASSLGTSGDTQYF.

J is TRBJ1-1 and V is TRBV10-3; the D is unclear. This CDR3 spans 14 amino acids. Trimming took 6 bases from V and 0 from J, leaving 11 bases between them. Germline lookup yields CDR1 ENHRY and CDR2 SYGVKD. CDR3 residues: CAIREDILNTEAFF. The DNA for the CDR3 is TGTGCCATCAGGGAAGACATATTGAACACTGAAGCTTTCTTT.

In DNA form, the CDR3 reads TGTGCCAGCAGTGATCGGACGGCCCTCCACTTT. Translated, it gives CASSDRTALHF. This rearrangement joins TRBV6-1 to TRBJ1-6; D remains ambiguous. CDR1 MNHNS and CDR2 SASEGT come from the germline V gene. This CDR3 is 11 amino acids long. With 3 bases removed from V and 14 bases from J, the gap between germline ends came to 8 bases.

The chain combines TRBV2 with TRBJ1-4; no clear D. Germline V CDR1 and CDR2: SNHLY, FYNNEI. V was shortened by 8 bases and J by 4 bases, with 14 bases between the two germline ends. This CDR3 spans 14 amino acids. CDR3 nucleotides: TGTGCCAGCGTACAGACTTCAGTTAATGAAAAACTGTTTTTT. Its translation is CASVQTSVNEKLFF. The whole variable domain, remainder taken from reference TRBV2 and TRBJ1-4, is EPEVTQTPSHQVTQMGQEVILRCVPISNHLYFYWYRQILGQKVEFLVSFYNNEISEKSEIFDDQFSVERPDGSNFTLKIRSTKLEDSAMYFCASVQTSVNEKLFFGSGTQLSVL.

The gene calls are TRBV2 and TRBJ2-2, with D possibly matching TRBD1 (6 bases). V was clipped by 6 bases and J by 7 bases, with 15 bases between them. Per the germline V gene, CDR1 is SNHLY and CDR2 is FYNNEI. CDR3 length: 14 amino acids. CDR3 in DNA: TGTGCCAGCAGGAACAGGGAATGGCACGGGGAGCTGTTTTTT. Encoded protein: CASRNREWHGELFF.

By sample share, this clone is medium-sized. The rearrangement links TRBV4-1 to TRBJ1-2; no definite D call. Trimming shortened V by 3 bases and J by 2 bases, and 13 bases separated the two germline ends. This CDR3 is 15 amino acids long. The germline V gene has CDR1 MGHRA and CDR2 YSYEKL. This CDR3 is CASSHLGFSNYGYTF. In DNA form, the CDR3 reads TGCGCCAGCAGCCACCTGGGTTTCTCCAACTATGGCTACACCTTC.

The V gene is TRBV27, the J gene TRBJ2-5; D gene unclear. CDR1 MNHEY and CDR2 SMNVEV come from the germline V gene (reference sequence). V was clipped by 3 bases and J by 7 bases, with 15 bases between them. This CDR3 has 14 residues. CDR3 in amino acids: CASSFWKGSVTQYF. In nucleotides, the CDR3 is TGTGCCAGCAGTTTTTGGAAGGGCTCGGTGACCCAGTACTTC.

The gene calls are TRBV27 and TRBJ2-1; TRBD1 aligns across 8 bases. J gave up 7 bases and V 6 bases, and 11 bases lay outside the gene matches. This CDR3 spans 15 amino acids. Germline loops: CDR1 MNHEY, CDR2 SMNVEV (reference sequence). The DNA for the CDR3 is TGTGCCAGCAGCAGGGGGCTAGCCCGGAGGAATGAGCAGTTCTTC. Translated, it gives CASSRGLARRNEQFF.

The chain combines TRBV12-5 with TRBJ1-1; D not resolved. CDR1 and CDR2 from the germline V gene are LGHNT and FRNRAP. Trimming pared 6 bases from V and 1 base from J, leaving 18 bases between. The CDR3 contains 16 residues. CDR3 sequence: CASGSRDFYGNTEAFF. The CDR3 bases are TGTGCTAGTGGCTCGCGCGATTTTTATGGGAACACTGAAGCTTTCTTT.

CDR3 in DNA: TGTGCCAGCTCACCTCCAGCCTACAATGAGCAGTTCTTC. Translation gives CASSPPAYNEQFF. This sequence joins TRBV18 and TRBJ2-1, with D unclear. Germline V gene data show CDR1 as KGHSH and CDR2 as LQKENI. The CDR3 covers 13 residues. V dropped 3 bases and J dropped 2 bases, with 5 bases sitting between them. Based on the CDR3 plus reference TRBV18 and TRBJ2-1, the full variable domain is NAGVMQNPRHLVRRRGQEARLRCSPMKGHSHVYWYRQLPEEGLKFMVYLQKENIIDESGMPKERFSAEFPKEGPSILRIQQVVRGDSAAYFCASSPPAYNEQFFGPGTRLTVL.

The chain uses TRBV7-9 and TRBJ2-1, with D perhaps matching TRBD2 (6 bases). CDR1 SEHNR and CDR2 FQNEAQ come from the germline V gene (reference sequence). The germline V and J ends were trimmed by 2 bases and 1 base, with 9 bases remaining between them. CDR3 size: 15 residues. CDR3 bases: TGTGCCAGCAGCTTACGGGAGCCGTCCTACAATGAGCAGTTCTTC. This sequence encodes CASSLREPSYNEQFF.

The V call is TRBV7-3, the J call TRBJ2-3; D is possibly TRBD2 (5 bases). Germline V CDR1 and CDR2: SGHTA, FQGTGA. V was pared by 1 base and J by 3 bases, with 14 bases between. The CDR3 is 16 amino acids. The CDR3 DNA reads TGTGCCAGCAGCTTAAGCAGCGGAGCCGGGACAGATACGCAGTATTTT. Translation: CASSLSSGAGTDTQYF.

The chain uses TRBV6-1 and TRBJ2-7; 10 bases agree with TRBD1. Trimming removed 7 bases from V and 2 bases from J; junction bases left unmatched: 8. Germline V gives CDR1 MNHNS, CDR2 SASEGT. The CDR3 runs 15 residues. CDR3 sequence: CASNPDRGTPYEQYF. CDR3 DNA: TGTGCCAGCAACCCGGACAGGGGGACTCCCTACGAGCAGTACTTC.

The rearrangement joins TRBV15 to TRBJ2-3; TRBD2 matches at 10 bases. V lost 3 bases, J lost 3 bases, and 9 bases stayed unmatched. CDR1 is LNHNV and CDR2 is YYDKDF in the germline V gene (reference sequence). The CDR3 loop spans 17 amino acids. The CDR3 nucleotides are TGTGCCACCAGCAGGGGTAAGACTAGCGGGCCTACAGATACGCAGTATTTT. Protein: CATSRGKTSGPTDTQYF. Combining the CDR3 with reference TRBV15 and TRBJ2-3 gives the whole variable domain DAMVIQNPRYQVTQFGKPVTLSCSQTLNHNVMYWYQQKSSQAPKLLFHYYDKDFNNEADTPDNFQSRRPNTSFCFLDIRSPGLGDTAMYLCATSRGKTSGPTDTQYFGPGTRLTVL.

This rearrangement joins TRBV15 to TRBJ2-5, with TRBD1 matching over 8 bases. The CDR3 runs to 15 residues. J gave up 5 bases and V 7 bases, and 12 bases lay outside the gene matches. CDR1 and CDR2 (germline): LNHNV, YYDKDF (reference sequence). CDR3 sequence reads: CATNRDRTPRETQYF. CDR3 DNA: TGTGCCACCAACCGGGACAGGACCCCACGGGAGACCCAGTACTTC.

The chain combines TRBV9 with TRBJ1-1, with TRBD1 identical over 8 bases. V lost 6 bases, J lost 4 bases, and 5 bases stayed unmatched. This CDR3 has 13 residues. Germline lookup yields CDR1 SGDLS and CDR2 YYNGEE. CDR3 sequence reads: CASTGGAGTEAFF. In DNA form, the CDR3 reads TGTGCCAGCACAGGGGGCGCGGGCACTGAAGCTTTCTTT.

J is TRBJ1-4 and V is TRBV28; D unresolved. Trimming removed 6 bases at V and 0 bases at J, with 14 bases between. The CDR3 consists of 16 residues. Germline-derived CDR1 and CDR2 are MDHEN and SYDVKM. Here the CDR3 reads CASSTTLSTTNEKLFF. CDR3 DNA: TGTGCCAGCAGCACTACCCTTAGTACAACTAATGAAAAACTGTTTTTT. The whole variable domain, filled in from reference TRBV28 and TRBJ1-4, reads DVKVTQSSRYLVKRTGEKVFLECVQDMDHENMFWYRQDPGLGLRLIYFSYDVKMKEKGDIPEGYSVSREKKERFSLILESASTNQTSMYLCASSTTLSTTNEKLFFGSGTQLSVL.

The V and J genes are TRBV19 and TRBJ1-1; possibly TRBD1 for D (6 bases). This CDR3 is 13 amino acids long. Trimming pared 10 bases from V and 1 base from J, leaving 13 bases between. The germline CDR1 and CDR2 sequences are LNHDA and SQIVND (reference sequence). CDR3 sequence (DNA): TGTGCCACGTCGAGGGGGGGGAACACTGAAGCTTTCTTT. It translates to CATSRGGNTEAFF.

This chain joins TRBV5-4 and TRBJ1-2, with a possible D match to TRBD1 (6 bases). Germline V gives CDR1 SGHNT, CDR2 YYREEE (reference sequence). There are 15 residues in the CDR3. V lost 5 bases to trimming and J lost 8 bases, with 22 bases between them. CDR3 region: CASRSGSRDTYGYTF. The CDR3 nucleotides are TGTGCCAGCAGATCGGGGAGCCGGGACACGTACGGCTACACCTTC.